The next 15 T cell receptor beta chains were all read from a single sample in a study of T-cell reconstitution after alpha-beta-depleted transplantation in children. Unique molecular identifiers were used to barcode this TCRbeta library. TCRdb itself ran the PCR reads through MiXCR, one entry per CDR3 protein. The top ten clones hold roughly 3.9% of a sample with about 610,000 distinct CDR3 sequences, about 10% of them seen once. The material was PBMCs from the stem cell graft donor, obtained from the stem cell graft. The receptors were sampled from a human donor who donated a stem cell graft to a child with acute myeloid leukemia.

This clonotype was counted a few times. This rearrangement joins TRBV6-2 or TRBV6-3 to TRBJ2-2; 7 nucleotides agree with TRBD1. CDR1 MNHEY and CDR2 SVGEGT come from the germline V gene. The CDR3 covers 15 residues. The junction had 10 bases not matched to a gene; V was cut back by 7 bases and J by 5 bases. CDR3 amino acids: CASNRQGMFTGELFF. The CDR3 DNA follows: TGTGCCAGCAACCGACAGGGCATGTTTACCGGGGAGCTGTTTTTT.

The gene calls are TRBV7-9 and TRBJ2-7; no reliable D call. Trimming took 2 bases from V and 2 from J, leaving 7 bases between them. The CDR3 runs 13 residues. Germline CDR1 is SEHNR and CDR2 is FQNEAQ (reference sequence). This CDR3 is CASSLLPPYEQYF. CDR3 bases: TGTGCCAGCAGCTTACTACCGCCCTACGAGCAGTACTTC.

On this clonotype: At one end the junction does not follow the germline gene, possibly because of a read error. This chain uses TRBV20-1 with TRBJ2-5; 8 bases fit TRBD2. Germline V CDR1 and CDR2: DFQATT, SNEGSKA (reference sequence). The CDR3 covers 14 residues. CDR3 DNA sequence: TGCCGTGCGTACGGGAGGGCCGCCAGAGAGACCCAGTACTTC. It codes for CRAYGRAARETQYF.

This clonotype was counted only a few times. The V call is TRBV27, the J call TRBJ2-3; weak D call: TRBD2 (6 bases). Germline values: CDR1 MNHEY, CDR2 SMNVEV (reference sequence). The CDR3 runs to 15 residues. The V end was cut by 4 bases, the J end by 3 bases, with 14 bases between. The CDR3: CASSWDGSGTDTQYF. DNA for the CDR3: TGTGCCAGCAGTTGGGACGGGAGTGGGACAGATACGCAGTATTTT.

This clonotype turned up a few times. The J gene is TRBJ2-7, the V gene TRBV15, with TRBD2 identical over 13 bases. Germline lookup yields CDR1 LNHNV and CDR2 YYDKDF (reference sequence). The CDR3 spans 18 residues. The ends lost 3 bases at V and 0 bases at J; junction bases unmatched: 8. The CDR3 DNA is TGTGCCACCAGCAGCCTTCCCGGGACTAGCGGGAACTCCTACGAGCAGTACTTC. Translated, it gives CATSSLPGTSGNSYEQYF.

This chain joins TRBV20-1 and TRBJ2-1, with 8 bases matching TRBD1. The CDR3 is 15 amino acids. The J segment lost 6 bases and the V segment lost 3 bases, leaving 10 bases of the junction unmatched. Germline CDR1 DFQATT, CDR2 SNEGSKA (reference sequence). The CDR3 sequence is CSARPSGGNFNEQFF. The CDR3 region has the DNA TGCAGTGCTAGGCCCTCAGGGGGCAATTTCAATGAGCAGTTCTTC.

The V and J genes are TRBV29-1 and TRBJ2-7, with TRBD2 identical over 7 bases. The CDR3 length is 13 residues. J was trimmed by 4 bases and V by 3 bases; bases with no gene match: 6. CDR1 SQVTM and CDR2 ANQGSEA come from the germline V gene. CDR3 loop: CSVETSRPYEQYF. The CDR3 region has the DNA TGCAGCGTTGAGACTAGCAGGCCTTACGAGCAGTACTTC.

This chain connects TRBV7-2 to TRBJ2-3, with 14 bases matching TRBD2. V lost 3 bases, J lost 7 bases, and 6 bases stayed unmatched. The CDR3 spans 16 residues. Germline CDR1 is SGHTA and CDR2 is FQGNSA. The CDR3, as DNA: TGTGCCAGCAGCTTGACTAGCGGGAGGGCCCTAAATACGCAGTATTTT. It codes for CASSLTSGRALNTQYF.

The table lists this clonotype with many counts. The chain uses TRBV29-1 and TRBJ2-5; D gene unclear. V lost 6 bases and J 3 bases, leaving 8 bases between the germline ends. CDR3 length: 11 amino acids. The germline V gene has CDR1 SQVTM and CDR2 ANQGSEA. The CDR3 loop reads CSVALKETQYF. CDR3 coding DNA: TGCAGCGTCGCCCTTAAAGAGACCCAGTACTTC.

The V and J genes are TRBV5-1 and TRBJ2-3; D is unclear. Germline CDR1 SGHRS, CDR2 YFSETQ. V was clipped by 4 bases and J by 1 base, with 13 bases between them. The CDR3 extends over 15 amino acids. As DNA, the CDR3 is TGCGCCAGCAGCGAAGAGAGGCTCGGCACAGATACGCAGTATTTT. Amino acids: CASSEERLGTDTQYF.

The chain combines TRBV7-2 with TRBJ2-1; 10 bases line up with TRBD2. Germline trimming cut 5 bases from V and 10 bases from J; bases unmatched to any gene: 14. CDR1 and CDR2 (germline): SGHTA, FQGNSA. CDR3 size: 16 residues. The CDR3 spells CASSPGNLAGAGEQFF. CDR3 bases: TGTGCCAGCAGCCCGGGTAACCTAGCGGGAGCAGGAGAGCAGTTCTTC.

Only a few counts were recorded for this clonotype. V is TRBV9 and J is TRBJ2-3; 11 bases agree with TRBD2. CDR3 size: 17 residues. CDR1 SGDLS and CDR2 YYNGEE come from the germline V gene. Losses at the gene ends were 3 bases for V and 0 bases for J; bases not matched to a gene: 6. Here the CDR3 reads CASSARLAGYSTDTQYF. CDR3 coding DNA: TGTGCCAGCAGCGCAAGACTAGCGGGATATAGCACAGATACGCAGTATTTT.

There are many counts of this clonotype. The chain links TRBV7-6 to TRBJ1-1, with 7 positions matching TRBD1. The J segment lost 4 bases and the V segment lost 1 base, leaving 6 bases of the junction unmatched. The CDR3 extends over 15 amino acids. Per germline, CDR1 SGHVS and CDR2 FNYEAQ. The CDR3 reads CASSLGGGAGTEAFF. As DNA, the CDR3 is TGTGCCAGCAGCTTAGGAGGGGGCGCCGGCACTGAAGCTTTCTTT.

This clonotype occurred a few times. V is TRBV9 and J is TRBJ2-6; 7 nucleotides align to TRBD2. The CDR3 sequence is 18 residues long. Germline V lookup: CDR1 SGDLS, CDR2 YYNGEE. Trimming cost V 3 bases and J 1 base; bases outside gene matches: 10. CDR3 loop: CASSDLIGGGSGANVLTF. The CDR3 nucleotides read TGTGCCAGCAGCGACCTAATCGGCGGGGGTTCTGGGGCCAACGTCCTGACTTTC.

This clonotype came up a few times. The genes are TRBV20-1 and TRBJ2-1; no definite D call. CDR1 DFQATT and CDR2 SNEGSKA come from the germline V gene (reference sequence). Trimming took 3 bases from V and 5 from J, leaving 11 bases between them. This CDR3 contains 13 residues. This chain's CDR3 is CSASSSPNNEQFF. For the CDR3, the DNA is TGCAGTGCTAGCAGTAGCCCGAACAATGAGCAGTTCTTC.